Below, 31 T cell receptor beta chains from the same sample are listed, as sequenced in a study of blood T cell repertoires in COVID-19. The assay was immunoSEQ multiplex PCR, and TCRdb's table has in-frame clones only and misses some. This table holds tens of thousands of clones, 70% to 75% found once. Sequencing was performed on peripheral blood. These receptors originate from a middle-aged man with active or convalescent COVID-19.

This chain connects TRBV7-2 to TRBJ2-1; 10 bases map to TRBD2. The V segment lost 5 bases and the J segment 0 bases; nucleotides outside the gene matches: 4. Germline CDR1 SGHTA, CDR2 FQGNSA. The CDR3 contains 16 residues. CDR3 region: CASSVSGGSSYNEQFF. DNA of the CDR3: TGTGCCAGCAGCGTTAGCGGGGGGAGCTCCTACAATGAGCAGTTCTTC. The whole variable domain, filled in from reference TRBV7-2 and TRBJ2-1, reads GAGVSQSPSNKVTEKGKDVELRCDPISGHTALYWYRQSLGQGLEFLIYFQGNSAPDKSGLPSDRFSAERTGGSVSTLTIQRTQQEDSAVYLCASSVSGGSSYNEQFFGPGTRLTVL.

The gene calls are TRBV27 and TRBJ1-2; 8 bases match TRBD1. Losses at the gene ends were 6 bases for V and 1 base for J; bases not matched to a gene: 7. Germline V lookup: CDR1 MNHEY, CDR2 SMNVEV (reference sequence). This CDR3 contains 15 residues. The CDR3 sequence is CASSQTGAFNYGYTF. Here the CDR3 DNA reads TGTGCCAGCAGCCAGACAGGGGCGTTTAACTATGGCTACACCTTC.

This chain connects TRBV14 to TRBJ2-5, with D hard to call. V gave up 1 base and J gave up 4 bases, with 4 bases separating them. The CDR3 length is 12 residues. Germline values: CDR1 SGHDN, CDR2 FVKESK. The CDR3 bases are TGTGCCAGCAGCCAAGTTAGAGAGACCCAGTACTTC. The encoded protein is CASSQVRETQYF.

The chain carries TRBV7-9 and TRBJ2-7; weak D call: TRBD1 (6 bases). The CDR3 covers 14 residues. Per the germline V gene, CDR1 is SEHNR and CDR2 is FQNEAQ (reference sequence). The V and J ends lost 5 bases and 4 bases respectively, with 15 bases between them. CDR3 sequence: CASSTTGQLYEQYF. In DNA form, the CDR3 reads TGTGCCAGCAGCACCACGGGACAATTGTACGAGCAGTACTTC.

This clone was recorded at least ten times. The chain joins TRBV24-1 to TRBJ2-2; the match to TRBD1 covers 8 bases. The germline V gene has CDR1 KGHDR and CDR2 SFDVKD. The CDR3 runs to 15 residues. V dropped 3 bases and J dropped 6; count of bases not matched to a gene: 5. The CDR3 here is CATSDPSTGAGELFF. The CDR3 nucleotides are TGTGCCACCAGTGATCCCTCGACAGGGGCCGGGGAGCTGTTTTTT.

The genes are TRBV28 and TRBJ2-6; a possible D gene is TRBD2 (6 bases). CDR3 length: 15 residues. V dropped 7 bases and J dropped 3 bases, with 13 bases sitting between them. Germline lookup yields CDR1 MDHEN and CDR2 SYDVKM. The CDR3 region has the DNA TGTGCCAGCATGCTTCGGGGAGGTGGGGCCAACGTCCTGACTTTC. This encodes CASMLRGGGANVLTF.

The chain combines TRBV10-3 with TRBJ2-3, with 14 bases lining up with TRBD2. CDR3 length: 18 residues. Per germline, CDR1 ENHRY and CDR2 SYGVKD. J gave up 6 bases and V 2 bases, and 10 bases lay outside the gene matches. CDR3 sequence (DNA): TGTGCCATCAGTGAGGACCCGGGACTAGCGGGGGATCCCGATACGCAGTATTTT. It is translated as CAISEDPGLAGDPDTQYF.

The rearrangement uses TRBV5-5 and TRBJ2-6; tentative D call: TRBD2 (6 bases). The CDR3 is 18 amino acids. From germline, CDR1 is SGHKS and CDR2 YYEKEE (reference sequence). Trimming left V 4 bases short and J 4 bases short, with 21 bases between. CDR3 residues: CASSRPGLPAAGANVLTF. The CDR3 region has the DNA TGTGCCAGCAGCAGACCGGGACTTCCCGCAGCCGGGGCCAACGTCCTGACTTTC.

V gene TRBV18 combines with J gene TRBJ2-3; 7 nucleotides match TRBD1. The CDR3 sequence is 17 residues long. V lost 3 bases to trimming and J lost 3 bases; unmatched junction nucleotides: 12. In germline, CDR1 is KGHSH, CDR2 LQKENI. The CDR3 loop is CASSPTSDRVTTDTQYF. CDR3 DNA: TGTGCCAGCTCACCCACCTCCGACAGGGTCACGACAGATACGCAGTATTTT.

This chain uses TRBV7-2 with TRBJ2-3; D remains unclear. The CDR3 spans 15 residues. Trimming left V 1 base short and J 1 base short, with 9 bases between. From germline, CDR1 is SGHTA and CDR2 FQGNSA. Written as DNA, the CDR3 is TGTGCCAGCAGCTTAGAACTCCGGGGCACAGATACGCAGTATTTT. Encoded protein: CASSLELRGTDTQYF.

This clone was counted a few times. The genes are TRBV29-1 and TRBJ1-1, with 9 bases identical to TRBD1. The V gene's germline CDR1 is SQVTM and CDR2 ANQGSEA. Losses at the gene ends were 4 bases for V and 1 base for J; bases not matched to a gene: 10. This CDR3 is 16 amino acids long. The CDR3 is CSVGEGGDRANTEAFF. Here the CDR3 DNA reads TGCAGCGTTGGAGAAGGGGGGGACAGGGCGAACACTGAAGCTTTCTTT.

This chain joins TRBV3-1 (or the pseudogene TRBV3-2) and TRBJ2-7, with 10 bases fitting TRBD2. The CDR3 contains 16 residues. J was trimmed by 4 bases and V by 3 bases; bases with no gene match: 9. Germline CDR1 reads LGHDT; CDR2 reads YNNKEL (reference sequence). The CDR3 bases are TGTGCCAGCAGCCACAACCCCGTAGCGGGGGGTTACGAGCAGTACTTC. Translating gives CASSHNPVAGGYEQYF.

V and J are TRBV5-1 and TRBJ2-7, with TRBD1 as a possible D gene (5 bases). The CDR3 extends over 15 amino acids. The germline V gene has CDR1 SGHRS and CDR2 YFSETQ. Trimming left V 0 bases short and J 3 bases short, with 13 bases between. CDR3 residues: CASSLADDSVYEQYF. CDR3 coding DNA: TGCGCCAGCAGCTTGGCCGACGACAGCGTCTACGAGCAGTACTTC.

The rearrangement uses TRBV7-2 and TRBJ2-2; D possibly corresponds to TRBD1 (7 bases). Germline CDR1 reads SGHTA; CDR2 reads FQGNSA. V dropped 5 bases and J dropped 6 bases, with 13 bases sitting between them. This CDR3 region has 14 residues. CDR3 DNA sequence: TGTGCCAGCAGCCATCCCAGGGGGGCCGGGGAGCTGTTTTTT. Protein sequence: CASSHPRGAGELFF.

This clone was picked up one time. The chain links TRBV14 to TRBJ1-1; no definite D call. CDR3 length: 15 residues. V was cut by 0 bases and J by 1 base, with 9 bases left in between. CDR1 is SGHDN and CDR2 is FVKESK in the germline V gene. The CDR3 nucleotides read TGTGCCAGCAGCCAAGAATTGGCAGGGAACACTGAAGCTTTCTTT. Its protein product is CASSQELAGNTEAFF. The full variable domain, completed using reference TRBV14 and TRBJ1-1, is EAGVTQFPSHSVIEKGQTVTLRCDPISGHDNLYWYRRVMGKEIKFLLHFVKESKQDESGMPNNRFLAERTGGTYSTLKVQPAELEDSGVYFCASSQELAGNTEAFFGQGTRLTVV.

The V and J genes are TRBV5-6 and TRBJ1-1; a possible D gene is TRBD1 (5 bases). CDR1 is SGHDT and CDR2 is YYEEEE in the germline V gene. The CDR3 length is 13 residues. The ends were cut back, 4 bases at V and 1 base at J, with 8 bases in the middle. For the CDR3, the DNA is TGTGCCAGCAGCCGCGACAGGAACACTGAAGCTTTCTTT. This codes for CASSRDRNTEAFF.

This clone was found a few times. This chain's CDR3 is CASSHREGEQGYQPQHF. As DNA, the CDR3 is TGTGCCAGCAGCCACCGCGAGGGGGAGCAAGGTTATCAGCCCCAGCATTTT. The gene calls are TRBV3-1 (or the pseudogene TRBV3-2) and TRBJ1-5; tentative D call: TRBD1 (6 bases). V was shortened by 3 bases and J by 5 bases, with 20 bases between the two germline ends. Germline V lookup: CDR1 LGHDT, CDR2 YNNKEL (reference sequence). The CDR3 covers 17 residues.

This clone was counted ten times or more. CDR3 in amino acids: CASSLQGEGPYEQYF. The DNA for the CDR3 is TGTGCCAGCAGCTTACAGGGGGAGGGACCCTACGAGCAGTACTTC. V usage is TRBV5-6 and J usage is TRBJ2-7; possible D gene TRBD1, 8 bases. Germline V gives CDR1 SGHDT, CDR2 YYEEEE. V was shortened by 2 bases and J by 2 bases, with 14 bases between the two germline ends. The CDR3 loop spans 15 amino acids.

This chain joins TRBV10-3 and TRBJ1-6, with unresolved D. The CDR3 spans 13 residues. Looked up from germline, CDR1 is ENHRY and CDR2 is SYGVKD. V was clipped by 2 bases and J by 7 bases, with 6 bases between them. The CDR3 nucleotides are TGTGCCATCAGTGAGGCGCGGAATTCACCCCTCCACTTT. Its translation: CAISEARNSPLHF.

CDR3 protein: CASSYGTGGAYEQYF. CDR3 in DNA: TGTGCCAGCAGTTACGGAACAGGGGGAGCCTACGAGCAGTACTTC. V gene TRBV6-2 or TRBV6-3 combines with J gene TRBJ2-7, with 8 bases identical to TRBD1. The CDR3 is made up of 15 amino acids. V lost 2 bases and J lost 2; bases outside the gene matches: 5. The V gene's germline CDR1 is MNHEY and CDR2 SVGEGT.

This sequence joins TRBV10-1 and TRBJ1-1; 12 nucleotides match TRBD1. Germline V CDR1 and CDR2: WNHNN, SYGVQD (reference sequence). CDR3 length: 14 residues. J was trimmed by 12 bases and V by 0 bases; bases with no gene match: 5. The CDR3 sequence: CASSESGTGGRTFF. CDR3 nucleotide sequence: TGCGCCAGCAGTGAGTCGGGGACAGGGGGCAGGACTTTCTTT.

The V call is TRBV6-2 or TRBV6-3, the J call TRBJ2-7, with a possible D match to TRBD2 (5 bases). The ends were cut back, 2 bases at V and 5 bases at J, with 13 bases in the middle. The length of the CDR3 is 14 residues. Germline CDR1 is MNHEY and CDR2 is SVGEGT. DNA of the CDR3: TGTGCCAGCAGTTACCTATTAACAGCGGACGAGCAGTACTTC. This encodes CASSYLLTADEQYF.

The chain recombines TRBV7-8 with TRBJ2-1; TRBD2 matches 16 bases. The CDR3 spans 17 residues. V was clipped by 4 bases and J by 2 bases; unmatched bases: 2. CDR1 and CDR2 from the germline V gene are SGHVS and FQNEAQ. The CDR3 here is CASSWGLAGGPYNEQFF. CDR3 nucleotides: TGTGCCAGCAGCTGGGGACTAGCGGGGGGGCCCTACAATGAGCAGTTCTTC.

The rearrangement joins TRBV6-1 to TRBJ1-3, with 8 nucleotides matching TRBD1. The germline gives CDR1 MNHNS, CDR2 SASEGT. J lost 4 bases, V lost 3 bases, and 8 bases had no gene match. The CDR3 is made up of 16 amino acids. CDR3 in amino acids: CASSDYRTGKGNTIYF. In DNA form, the CDR3 reads TGTGCCAGCAGTGATTATCGGACAGGGAAAGGAAACACCATATATTTT.

The chain is built from TRBV4-3 and TRBJ1-5, with D unclear. Germline CDR1 LGHNA, CDR2 YSLEER. The V gene lost 1 base and the J gene lost 7 bases, with 11 bases spanning the gap. The CDR3 extends over 14 amino acids. Written as DNA, the CDR3 is TGCGCCAGCAGCCAAGGGACTCTGGTCCAGCCCCAGCATTTT. Its protein is CASSQGTLVQPQHF.

This clone was seen more than once but under ten times. The chain uses TRBV29-1 and TRBJ2-1, with 8 bases fitting TRBD1. After removal of 7 bases from V and 0 bases from J, the junction contained 11 bases not matched to a gene. The CDR3 runs 16 residues. Per the germline V gene, CDR1 is SQVTM and CDR2 is ANQGSEA. The CDR3 nucleotides read TGCAGCGCCCAAGGAGTTGGGACAGGCTCCTACAATGAGCAGTTCTTC. Translation gives CSAQGVGTGSYNEQFF.

The chain couples TRBV11-2 to TRBJ2-7; TRBD2 is a possible D gene (6 bases). Looked up from germline, CDR1 is SGHAT and CDR2 is FQNNGV. Trimming pared 3 bases from V and 4 bases from J, leaving 16 bases between. There are 15 residues in the CDR3. The CDR3 loop reads CASSFPAGPGYEQYF. The CDR3 DNA follows: TGTGCCAGCAGCTTCCCAGCGGGCCCCGGGTACGAGCAGTACTTC.

The CDR3 here is CASTPGGGLIYEQYF. The CDR3 DNA reads TGTGCCAGCACTCCCGGGGGGGGGTTAATCTACGAGCAGTACTTC. The chain carries TRBV7-2 and TRBJ2-7; 8 bases agree with TRBD2. Germline CDR1 SGHTA, CDR2 FQGNSA. There are 15 residues in the CDR3. The J segment lost 3 bases and the V segment lost 7 bases, leaving 11 bases of the junction unmatched.

The genes are TRBV28 and TRBJ1-2; D gene unclear. CDR1 is MDHEN and CDR2 is SYDVKM in the germline V gene. V was shortened by 2 bases and J by 4 bases, with 17 bases between the two germline ends. The CDR3 spans 16 residues. The CDR3 DNA follows: TGTGCCAGCAGTTTAGCGCCAGTGATTGCGGGCTATGGCTACACCTTC. It specifies CASSLAPVIAGYGYTF.

In its sample, this clone was seen a few times. The V and J genes are TRBV19 and TRBJ1-2, with unresolved D. Germline V gives CDR1 LNHDA, CDR2 SQIVND (reference sequence). With 3 bases removed from V and 4 bases from J, the gap between germline ends came to 18 bases. The CDR3 contains 16 residues. The CDR3 spells CASSMGSLTIGYGYTF. The CDR3 bases are TGTGCCAGTAGTATGGGCAGCCTCACGATCGGCTATGGCTACACCTTC.

V usage is TRBV4-1 and J usage is TRBJ1-5, with 9 nucleotides matching TRBD1. The germline gives CDR1 MGHRA, CDR2 YSYEKL. V gave up 2 bases and J gave up 6 bases; unmatched junction bases: 11. The CDR3 is made up of 17 amino acids. The DNA for the CDR3 is TGCGCCAGCAGCCAAAAACAGGGGGCGGGGTCGGGTCAGCCCCAGCATTTT. Protein sequence: CASSQKQGAGSGQPQHF.